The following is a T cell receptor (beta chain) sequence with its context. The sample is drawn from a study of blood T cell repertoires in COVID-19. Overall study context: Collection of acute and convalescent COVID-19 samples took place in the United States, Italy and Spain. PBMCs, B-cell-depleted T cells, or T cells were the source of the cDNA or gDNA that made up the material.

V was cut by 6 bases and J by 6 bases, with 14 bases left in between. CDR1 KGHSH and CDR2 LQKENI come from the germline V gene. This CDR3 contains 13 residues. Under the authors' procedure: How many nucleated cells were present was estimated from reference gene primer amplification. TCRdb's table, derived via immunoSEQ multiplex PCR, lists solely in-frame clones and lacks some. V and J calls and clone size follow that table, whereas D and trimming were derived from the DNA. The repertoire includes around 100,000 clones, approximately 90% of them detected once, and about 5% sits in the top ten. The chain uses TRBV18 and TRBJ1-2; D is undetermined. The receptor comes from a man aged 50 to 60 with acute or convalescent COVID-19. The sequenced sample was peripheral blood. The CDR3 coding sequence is TGTGCCAGCTCCCTCGAGAGGGTAGATGGCTACACCTTC. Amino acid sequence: CASSLERVDGYTF.